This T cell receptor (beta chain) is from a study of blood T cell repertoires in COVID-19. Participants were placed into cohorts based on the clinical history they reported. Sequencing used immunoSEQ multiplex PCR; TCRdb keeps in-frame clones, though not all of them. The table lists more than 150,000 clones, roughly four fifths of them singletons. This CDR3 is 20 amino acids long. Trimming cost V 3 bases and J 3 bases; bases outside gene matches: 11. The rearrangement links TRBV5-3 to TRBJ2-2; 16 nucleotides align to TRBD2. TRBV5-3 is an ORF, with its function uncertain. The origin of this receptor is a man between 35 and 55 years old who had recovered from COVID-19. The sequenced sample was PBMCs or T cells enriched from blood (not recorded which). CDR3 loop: CARSSLSGTSGRADTGELFF. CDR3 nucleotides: TGTGCCAGAAGCTCACTCTCCGGGACTAGCGGGAGGGCCGACACCGGGGAGCTGTTTTTT.